This TCR beta chain is drawn from a study of cytomegalovirus exposure and HLA in healthy donors. Study conclusions and caveats: When analyzed later, the rates of TCR association showed variation by HLA locus, with DRB1 the most and HLA-C the fewest.

Germline V CDR1 and CDR2: LGHNA, YSLEER. CDR3 length equals 15 residues. V gave up 1 base and J gave up 8 bases, with 17 bases separating them. The PCR was carried out with 60 Vbeta primers and 13 Jbeta primers. Sequencing used immunoSEQ multiplex PCR; TCRdb keeps in-frame clones, though not all of them. The sample carries tens of thousands of clones, around 79% recorded once. Concerning this clone itself: Its antigen is unknown.

This rearrangement joins TRBV4-3 to TRBJ1-2, with D hard to call. Sequencing was carried out using PBMCs. The clonotype originates from a young man in good health and CMV-seronegative. The CDR3 loop reads CASSQASGRREGYTF. Written as DNA, the CDR3 is TGCGCCAGCAGCCAAGCCTCGGGGAGAAGGGAAGGCTACACCTTC.